These T cell receptor beta chains were read from a single sample in a study of early T cells in non-severe SARS-CoV-2 infection. TCRdb redid the calling of the 5' RACE reads with MiXCR, one entry per CDR3 protein. The sample consists of 100,000 to 120,000 distinct CDR3 sequences, 9.5% to 13% of them appearing once. The sequenced material came from whole blood. These TCRs come from an adult who was a healthcare worker with PCR-confirmed SARS-CoV-2 infection or an uninfected control (not recorded which). The CDR3 runs from the conserved cysteine through the conserved F or W. A D gene is named only where the DNA matches it firmly. Size tells how often a clone was seen (once, few, many) or the class of an expanded clone, and some rows leave it out.

D	J	size	V	DNA	CDR3
NA	TRBJ2-5	NA	TRBV6-6	TGTGCCAGCAGTTACGTGGACCGACAAGAGACCCAGTACTTC	CASSYVDRQETQYF
NA	TRBJ2-7	many	TRBV9	TGTGCCAGCAGCGTAGATCTAGCGCACTCCTACGAGCAGTACTTC	CASSVDLAHSYEQYF
NA	TRBJ1-6	NA	TRBV7-9	TGTGCCAGCAGCTTATCGGGGACACGCGAACCACCCCTCCACTTT	CASSLSGTREPPLHF
TRBD1	TRBJ2-7	few	TRBV28	TGTGCCAGCAGCCTTGACAGGGGATACTCCTACGAGCAGTACTTC	CASSLDRGYSYEQYF
NA	TRBJ2-3	NA	TRBV12-3/TRBV12-4	TGTGCCAGCACCGGCCGAGATACGCAGTATTTT	CASTGRDTQYF
NA	TRBJ1-2	NA	TRBV5-1	TGCGCCAGCAGCTCTATTCCCATTAACTATGGCTACACCTTC	CASSSIPINYGYTF
NA	TRBJ1-1	many	TRBV4-2	TGTGCCAGCAGCCAGACGGCGAACACTGAAGCTTTCTTT	CASSQTANTEAFF
NA	TRBJ2-4	NA	TRBV15	TGTGCCACCTCTGGGGGGCCCGAAAACATTCAGTACTTC	CATSGGPENIQYF
NA	TRBJ1-1	few	TRBV27	TGTGCCAGCAGAGGAACGATTCCGAAAACTTTCTTT	CASRGTIPKTFF
NA	TRBJ1-4	many	TRBV10-3	TGTGCCATCAGTGAGGGAGAAACTAATGAAAAACTGTTTTTT	CAISEGETNEKLFF
NA	TRBJ2-3	many	TRBV7-9	TGTGCCAGCAGCTTACCAGGGACAGATACGCAGTATTTT	CASSLPGTDTQYF
NA	TRBJ2-3	few	TRBV5-1	TGCGCCAGCACCCCAAAGCAGCAAGCCGCCGGGGGGCAGTATTTT	CASTPKQQAAGGQYF
TRBD2	TRBJ2-1	many	TRBV7-9	TGTGCCAGCAGCGGATCCGGGACTAGCAATGAGCAGTTCTTC	CASSGSGTSNEQFF
NA	TRBJ2-7	NA	TRBV29-1	TGCAGCGTTGTCCCCTCCCCCTACGAGCAGTACTTC	CSVVPSPYEQYF
NA	TRBJ1-1	many	TRBV12-3/TRBV12-4	TGTGCCAGCAGTTTATTGCTTGAAGCTTTCTTT	CASSLLLEAFF
NA	TRBJ2-7	many	TRBV14	TGTGCCAGCAGCAACCGATACCCCTACGAGCAGTACTTC	CASSNRYPYEQYF
NA	TRBJ2-7	NA	TRBV12-5	TGTGCTAGTGGGTCCCAAGCCCCAACAGGGAAGGTGAGCGAGCAGTACTTC	CASGSQAPTGKVSEQYF
NA	TRBJ2-5	few	TRBV7-8	TGTGCCAGCAGCTTTATCTGGGAGGGACAGGAGGCCAAAGAGACCCAGTACTTC	CASSFIWEGQEAKETQYF
TRBD1	TRBJ1-6	NA	TRBV20-1	TGCAGTGCTAGGGCGACGGGACAGCATTCACCCCTCCACTTT	CSARATGQHSPLHF
NA	TRBJ1-2	many	TRBV10-3	TGTGCCATCAGTGAGACAGCTAACTATGGCTACACCTTC	CAISETANYGYTF
NA	TRBJ1-1	few	TRBV29-1	TGCAGCGGAGACCTGAACACTGAAGCTTTCTTT	CSGDLNTEAFF
NA	TRBJ1-4	NA	TRBV7-9	TGTGCCAGCAGCTTCGGAAGGGGTAATGAAAAACTGTTTTTT	CASSFGRGNEKLFF
NA	TRBJ2-3	many	TRBV10-3	TGTGCCATCAGTCCGAGCGGGAGCACAGATACGCAGTATTTT	CAISPSGSTDTQYF
NA	TRBJ2-2	many	TRBV2	TGTGCCAGCATGCCTGGGGCCGGGGAGCTGTTTTTT	CASMPGAGELFF
NA	TRBJ1-2	many	TRBV19	TGTGCCAGTAGTGAATTACCAGACCCGGTCTATGGCTACACCTTC	CASSELPDPVYGYTF
NA	TRBJ1-6	NA	TRBV13	TGTGCCAGCAGCTTCCTTCGGCAGGGGAGTAATTCACCCCTCCACTTT	CASSFLRQGSNSPLHF
NA	TRBJ2-5	few	TRBV2	TGTGCCAGCAGTGAGTTCCGGACAGCACAAGAGACCCAGTACTTC	CASSEFRTAQETQYF
TRBD1	TRBJ2-5	many	TRBV5-4	TGTGCCAGCAGCACCTGGGACAGGGAGGAGACCCAGTACTTC	CASSTWDREETQYF
NA	TRBJ2-7	many	TRBV3-1	TGTGCCAGCAGCCCCCAATCCCTCGGATGGCAGGGCCCCTCCTCCTACGAGCAGTACTTC	CASSPQSLGWQGPSSYEQYF
NA	TRBJ2-4	few	TRBV20-1	TGCAGTGCTGGGGCTGGCCTTAGGTCCAAAAACATTCAGTACTTC	CSAGAGLRSKNIQYF
NA	TRBJ2-1	NA	TRBV20-1	TGCAGTGCTAAAGGGGGGGATGTCCTCAACAATGAGCAGTTCTTC	CSAKGGDVLNNEQFF
TRBD2	TRBJ2-1	many	TRBV11-3	TGTGCCAGCAGCTCCCGACTAGCGGGAGGCCGCTACCTCTCCTACAATGAGCAGTTCTTC	CASSSRLAGGRYLSYNEQFF
NA	TRBJ2-1	many	TRBV5-6	TGTGCCAGCAGCTTCGGGACCTTTCGCCCTGTTGTAATTAGTAACGATGAGCAGTTCTTC	CASSFGTFRPVVISNDEQFF
NA	TRBJ2-7	many	TRBV25-1	TGTGCCAGCAGTGAGTCTCGTCCCGGGGACGAGCAGTACTTC	CASSESRPGDEQYF
NA	TRBJ2-1	few	TRBV30	TGTGCCTGGAGTGTAGCCAGTAACAATGAGCAGTTCTTC	CAWSVASNNEQFF
NA	TRBJ1-1	few	TRBV5-5	TGTGCCAGCATCCACACTGAAGCTTTCTTT	CASIHTEAFF
TRBD2	TRBJ2-7	few	TRBV9	TGTGCCAGCAGCCCGGTCCGGGGGGGGTCTGGAGAGCAGTACTTC	CASSPVRGGSGEQYF
NA	TRBJ2-3	many	TRBV30	TGTGCCTGGCTAAGAGGACTACCCACAGATACGCAGTATTTT	CAWLRGLPTDTQYF
NA	TRBJ2-1	NA	TRBV29-1	TGCAGCGTTGACAGGGTAAATGAGCAGTTCTTC	CSVDRVNEQFF
TRBD1	TRBJ2-1	NA	TRBV30	TGTGCCTGCAGACAGGGGGATTACAATGAGCAGTTCTTC	CACRQGDYNEQFF
NA	TRBJ1-5	many	TRBV28	TGTGCCAGCACCGAGGGCTACACGACGCCCCAGCATTTT	CASTEGYTTPQHF